This TCR beta chain is drawn from a study of shared clonotypes between healthy human individuals. The data were produced by immunoSEQ multiplex PCR, yet TCRdb's version contains in-frame clones alone and is incomplete. The sample shows under 600,000 clones, roughly 98% of them seen only once. The naive CD8 population came from CD45RO-negative cells selected for CCR7, without terminally differentiated effector memory CD45RA+ cells. The clonotype was recovered from a man in his thirties or forties in good health. The material sequenced was naive CD8+ T cells sorted from blood.

CDR3 amino acids: CASSFLDRVSNEQFF. CDR3 nucleotide sequence: TGCGCCAGCAGCTTCCTGGACAGGGTATCCAATGAGCAGTTCTTC. The chain links TRBV5-1 to TRBJ2-1; 8 bases map to TRBD1. J was trimmed by 6 bases and V by 2 bases; bases with no gene match: 7. The CDR3 covers 15 residues. Per the germline V gene, CDR1 is SGHRS and CDR2 is YFSETQ.